This T cell receptor beta chain was found in a study of OX40 agonist ivuxolimab in advanced cancers. Method: immunoSEQ multiplex PCR; TCRdb's copy keeps in-frame clones and lacks some. The data show 51,000 or so clones, 79% seen once. The V and J ends lost 3 bases and 4 bases respectively, with 13 bases between them. Germline loops: CDR1 KGHSH, CDR2 LQKENI. The CDR3 length is 15 residues. This clonotype was obtained from an adult with an advanced solid tumor such as melanoma, head and neck, liver or kidney cancer. This specimen was CD4+ or CD8+ T cells sorted from blood, taken in a trial of the OX40 agonist ivuxolimab. The gene calls are TRBV18 and TRBJ2-1; D is undetermined. The CDR3 DNA reads as TGTGCCAGCTCACCCGGAGATTCGTGGTACAATGAGCAGTTCTTC. The encoded protein is CASSPGDSWYNEQFF. Based on the CDR3 plus reference TRBV18 and TRBJ2-1, the full variable domain is NAGVMQNPRHLVRRRGQEARLRCSPMKGHSHVYWYRQLPEEGLKFMVYLQKENIIDESGMPKERFSAEFPKEGPSILRIQQVVRGDSAAYFCASSPGDSWYNEQFFGPGTRLTVL.